The clone carrying this T cell receptor beta chain was seen only a few times. Its specificity is unknown. The data were obtained in a study of CD8 T cells in ankylosing spondylitis. General study points: Certain motif variants had earlier appeared in reactive arthritis synovial fluid and blood.

TCRdb reanalysed the 5' RACE reads using MiXCR and keeps one entry per CDR3 protein. Found here are hundreds of thousands of distinct CDR3 sequences, 20% of them singletons; the top ten hold roughly 14%. This CDR3 spans 17 amino acids. Sample: blood, either unsorted or a sorted T cell fraction (not recorded which). The V gene is TRBV21-1, the J gene TRBJ2-1; the table calls TRBD2, which could not be checked here. TRBV21-1 is labeled a pseudogene. The TCR was taken from a male donor with ankylosing spondylitis or in good health (not recorded which). The DNA for the CDR3 is TGTGCCAGCAGCTCGGATGCCCCACTAACGGGGGGTCATGAGCAGTTCTTC. This codes for CASSSDAPLTGGHEQFF.